This is a list of T cell receptor beta chains from one sample in a study of blood T cell repertoires in COVID-19. Assay used: immunoSEQ multiplex PCR; TCRdb lists only in-frame clones, some missing. The repertoire has about 280,000 clones, 70% to 90% of them found once; the top ten carry almost 9.5%. The source material was peripheral blood. Every receptor here comes from a man aged 18 to 30 with active or convalescent COVID-19. The CDR3 runs from the conserved cysteine through the conserved F or W. A D gene is named only where the DNA matches it firmly. Part of the rows lack a size; the others show once, few, many or a class for expanded clones.

V gene: TRBV11-1
J gene: TRBJ1-1
clone size: NA
D gene: TRBD1
CDR3 protein: CASRLDRSNTEAFF
CDR3 DNA: TGTGCCAGCAGGCTGGACAGGTCTAACACTGAAGCTTTCTTT

V gene: TRBV2
J gene: TRBJ1-1
clone size: once
D gene: NA
CDR3 protein: CASSDGLMGGHEAFF
CDR3 DNA: TGTGCCAGCAGTGACGGGCTGATGGGTGGACACGAAGCTTTCTTT

V gene: TRBV11-2
J gene: TRBJ2-7
clone size: NA
D gene: NA
CDR3 protein: CASSFSAGTSYEQYF
CDR3 DNA: TGTGCCAGCAGCTTTTCCGCGGGGACTTCCTACGAGCAGTACTTC

V gene: TRBV2
J gene: TRBJ2-2
clone size: NA
D gene: TRBD2
CDR3 protein: CAGRDGSLGELFF
CDR3 DNA: TGTGCCGGGAGGGACGGCAGCTTGGGGGAGCTGTTTTTT

V gene: TRBV3-1/TRBV3-2
J gene: TRBJ2-5
clone size: NA
D gene: NA
CDR3 protein: CASTATGTQYF
CDR3 DNA: TGTGCCAGCACCGCGACAGGGACCCAGTACTTC

V gene: TRBV27
J gene: TRBJ1-1
clone size: NA
D gene: NA
CDR3 protein: CASSSLRGGLPGAFF
CDR3 DNA: TGTGCCAGCAGTTCCCTTCGGGGGGGGCTCCCCGGGGCTTTCTTT

V gene: TRBV5-4
J gene: TRBJ2-1
clone size: NA
D gene: TRBD2
CDR3 protein: CASSFPGLAGYNEQFF
CDR3 DNA: TGTGCCAGCAGCTTCCCCGGCCTAGCGGGGTACAATGAGCAGTTCTTC

V gene: TRBV15
J gene: TRBJ1-3
clone size: few
D gene: NA
CDR3 protein: CATRGFGDTIYF
CDR3 DNA: TGTGCCACCAGGGGTTTTGGAGACACCATATATTTT

V gene: TRBV14
J gene: TRBJ1-1
clone size: few
D gene: TRBD1
CDR3 protein: CASSPGQGITEAFF
CDR3 DNA: TGTGCCAGCAGCCCTGGACAGGGTATCACTGAAGCTTTCTTT

V gene: TRBV9
J gene: TRBJ2-3
clone size: once
D gene: TRBD1
CDR3 protein: CASSVWGADRGHTDTQYF
CDR3 DNA: TGTGCCAGCAGCGTATGGGGTGCTGACAGGGGGCACACAGATACGCAGTATTTT

V gene: TRBV7-2
J gene: TRBJ1-6
clone size: NA
D gene: TRBD1
CDR3 protein: CASSLTGGSSPLHF
CDR3 DNA: TGTGCCAGCAGTCTGACAGGGGGCAGTTCACCCCTCCACTTT

V gene: TRBV4-1
J gene: TRBJ1-1
clone size: NA
D gene: TRBD1
CDR3 protein: CASSQAYRGRTEAFF
CDR3 DNA: TGCGCCAGCAGCCAAGCCTACAGGGGGCGGACTGAAGCTTTCTTT

V gene: TRBV3-1/TRBV3-2
J gene: TRBJ2-5
clone size: NA
D gene: NA
CDR3 protein: CAIRNGGRGMETQYF
CDR3 DNA: TGTGCCATCCGAAATGGGGGCCGCGGAATGGAGACCCAGTACTTC

V gene: TRBV10-3
J gene: TRBJ2-3
clone size: NA
D gene: NA
CDR3 protein: CAISDIADTQYF
CDR3 DNA: TGTGCCATCAGTGACATTGCAGATACGCAGTATTTT

V gene: TRBV11-2
J gene: TRBJ2-5
clone size: few
D gene: NA
CDR3 protein: CASSLPFRVQETQYF
CDR3 DNA: TGTGCCAGCAGCCTCCCTTTCAGGGTCCAAGAGACCCAGTACTTC

V gene: TRBV7-9
J gene: TRBJ1-4
clone size: NA
D gene: TRBD1
CDR3 protein: CASSLGDRKLFF
CDR3 DNA: TGTGCCAGCAGCTTAGGGGACAGAAAACTGTTTTTT

V gene: TRBV11-2
J gene: TRBJ1-6
clone size: NA
D gene: NA
CDR3 protein: CASTMVRGTAGSPLHF
CDR3 DNA: TGTGCCAGCACCATGGTTCGTGGAACAGCAGGTTCACCCCTCCACTTT

V gene: TRBV4-1
J gene: TRBJ2-5
clone size: NA
D gene: NA
CDR3 protein: CASSQELAPIQETQYF
CDR3 DNA: TGCGCCAGCAGCCAAGAATTAGCCCCTATCCAAGAGACCCAGTACTTC

V gene: TRBV15
J gene: TRBJ1-6
clone size: NA
D gene: NA
CDR3 protein: CATSRDSGEDYNSPLHF
CDR3 DNA: TGTGCCACCAGCAGAGATTCGGGGGAGGACTATAATTCACCCCTCCACTTT